A single sample gave rise to the 32 T cell receptor beta chains below, sequenced in a study of blood T cell repertoires in COVID-19 (dated by TCRdb to the early 2020s). Library construction relied on the immunoSEQ multiplex PCR assay. TCRdb limited this immuneACCESS table to in-frame rearrangements with V and J called. A share of clones is missing; checked studies link under half to unresolved V genes, and the rest is unexplained. The sample data list around 200,000 clones, and over 65% of these were observed just once. Together, the top ten hold 15% to 20% of the sample. Sequenced input: peripheral blood. Receptor source: a person between 65 and 80 years old with COVID-19, enrolled during active disease.

This clone was seen more than once but under ten times. The chain links TRBV5-1 to TRBJ1-5; D ambiguous. The V and J ends lost 0 bases and 3 bases respectively, with 4 bases between them. The CDR3 is 13 amino acids. Germline loops: CDR1 SGHRS, CDR2 YFSETQ. As DNA, the CDR3 is TGCGCCAGCAGCTTGGGGCCCAATCAGCCCCAGCATTTT. Translated: CASSLGPNQPQHF.

This chain joins TRBV9 and TRBJ1-4; D remains ambiguous. Germline-derived CDR1 and CDR2 are SGDLS and YYNGEE. The CDR3 loop spans 14 amino acids. The germline V and J ends were trimmed by 0 bases and 0 bases, with 3 bases remaining between them. CDR3 sequence: CASSVGATNEKLFF. The CDR3 DNA reads as TGTGCCAGCAGCGTAGGCGCAACTAATGAAAAACTGTTTTTT.

There are a few counts of this clone. The rearrangement links TRBV9 to TRBJ1-2, with a weak D call TRBD1 (5 bases). The V gene lost 5 bases and the J gene lost 4 bases, with 12 bases spanning the gap. Per germline, CDR1 SGDLS and CDR2 YYNGEE. This CDR3 spans 13 amino acids. As DNA, the CDR3 is TGTGCCAGCAGTGAAGGGACTCCCTATGGCTACACCTTC. Translation: CASSEGTPYGYTF.

V gene TRBV9 combines with J gene TRBJ2-7; 9 bases are a match to TRBD1. The CDR3 sequence is 15 residues long. Trimming removed 0 bases from V and 5 bases from J; junction bases left unmatched: 6. Per germline, CDR1 SGDLS and CDR2 YYNGEE. The CDR3 nucleotides read TGTGCCAGCAGCGTAGGTTCTGGACAGGGGCACGAGCAGTACTTC. This codes for CASSVGSGQGHEQYF. Drawing the rest from reference TRBV9 and TRBJ2-7, the complete variable domain is DSGVTQTPKHLITATGQRVTLRCSPRSGDLSVYWYQQSLDQGLQFLIQYYNGEERAKGNILERFSAQQFPDLHSELNLSSLELGDSALYFCASSVGSGQGHEQYFGPGTRLTVT.

The V call is TRBV18, the J call TRBJ2-3, with D perhaps TRBD2 (5 bases). Germline V gene data show CDR1 as KGHSH and CDR2 as LQKENI. The CDR3 extends over 15 amino acids. V was cut by 2 bases and J by 0 bases, with 9 bases left in between. The CDR3 loop reads CASSPIPGSTDTQYF. The CDR3 DNA follows: TGTGCCAGCTCACCAATCCCGGGGAGCACAGATACGCAGTATTTT.

This rearrangement joins TRBV5-1 to TRBJ2-3, with D perhaps matching TRBD2 (6 bases). Trimming removed 2 bases from V and 4 bases from J, with 11 bases in between. The CDR3 consists of 14 residues. The germline V gene has CDR1 SGHRS and CDR2 YFSETQ. The CDR3 region is CASSFLASADTQYF. CDR3 bases: TGCGCCAGCAGCTTTCTAGCGAGCGCAGATACGCAGTATTTT.

Here the CDR3 reads CASNTGGVSQPQHF. CDR3 nucleotide sequence: TGTGCCAGTAACACAGGGGGCGTATCCCAGCCCCAGCATTTT. The chain combines TRBV19 with TRBJ1-5; 9 bases align to TRBD1. CDR3 length equals 14 residues. Trimming at V came to 7 bases and at J to 7 bases, leaving 8 bases not matched to a gene. Germline assignment: CDR1 LNHDA and CDR2 SQIVND (reference sequence).

This clone was detected only a few times. The chain uses TRBV2 and TRBJ2-2, with a possible D match to TRBD2 (6 bases). The germline V gene has CDR1 SNHLY and CDR2 FYNNEI. The V and J ends lost 5 bases and 6 bases respectively, with 10 bases between them. The CDR3 loop spans 13 amino acids. This CDR3 is CASSMAGPGELFF. The CDR3 region has the DNA TGTGCCAGCAGTATGGCGGGACCCGGGGAGCTGTTTTTT. Combining the CDR3 with reference TRBV2 and TRBJ2-2 gives the whole variable domain EPEVTQTPSHQVTQMGQEVILRCVPISNHLYFYWYRQILGQKVEFLVSFYNNEISEKSEIFDDQFSVERPDGSNFTLKIRSTKLEDSAMYFCASSMAGPGELFFGEGSRLTVL.

J is TRBJ2-3 and V is TRBV7-3; 9 bases map to TRBD2. The CDR3 spans 17 residues. J was trimmed by 7 bases and V by 5 bases; bases with no gene match: 16. CDR1 and CDR2 (germline): SGHTA, FQGTGA. The CDR3: CASSPQGPGLALHTQYF. In DNA, the CDR3 is TGTGCCAGCAGCCCCCAGGGTCCGGGACTAGCTCTTCATACGCAGTATTTT.

The V gene is TRBV30, the J gene TRBJ2-5; 7 nucleotides align to TRBD1. Judging by the DNA end, TRBJ2-7 fits better; the J call may be wrong. CDR3 length: 14 amino acids. Germline V gene data show CDR1 as GTSNPN and CDR2 as SVGIG (reference sequence). The CDR3 DNA reads TGTGCCTGGAACTCGGACAGGAGCTCCTACGAGCAGTACTTC. It codes for CAWNSDRSSYEQYF.

This sequence joins TRBV3-1 (or the pseudogene TRBV3-2) and TRBJ2-7; 9 bases match TRBD2. Germline V gene lookup returns CDR1 LGHDT and CDR2 YNNKEL (reference sequence). This CDR3 contains 16 residues. J was trimmed by 2 bases and V by 4 bases; bases with no gene match: 9. CDR3: CASSRGGLAGTYEQYF. DNA of the CDR3: TGTGCCAGCAGCCGGGGGGGCCTAGCGGGAACCTACGAGCAGTACTTC.

This clone was counted once. The chain recombines TRBV20-1 with TRBJ2-7, with a possible D match to TRBD2 (5 bases). The germline V gene encodes CDR1 DFQATT and CDR2 SNEGSKA (reference sequence). The CDR3 spans 11 residues. V lost 6 bases and J lost 7, with 13 bases in between. The CDR3 reads CSARTLTEQYF. In nucleotides, the CDR3 is TGCAGTGCCAGGACTCTGACGGAGCAGTACTTC.

A few counts support this clone. V is TRBV11-2 and J is TRBJ2-7; D not certain. There are 15 residues in the CDR3. V was shortened by 5 bases and J by 6 bases, with 20 bases between the two germline ends. Germline V gives CDR1 SGHAT, CDR2 FQNNGV. The CDR3, as DNA: TGTGCCAGCAGCCCCCTGCGTGGGCCTGTCAGCGAGCAGTACTTC. It translates to CASSPLRGPVSEQYF.

V gene TRBV21-1 combines with J gene TRBJ2-1; the table assigns TRBD2, which was not confirmed against the DNA. TRBV21-1 is noted as a pseudogene. The CDR3 covers 17 residues. CDR3 amino acids: CASSIRTSGEIHNEQFF. CDR3 DNA sequence: TGTGCCAGCAGCATACGGACTAGCGGGGAAATCCACAATGAGCAGTTCTTC.

This chain's CDR3 is CASSAQHTEAFF. The CDR3 DNA is TGTGCCAGTAGTGCACAGCACACTGAAGCTTTCTTT. This rearrangement joins TRBV19 to TRBJ1-1; D uncertain. The CDR3 has 12 residues. Germline CDR1 and CDR2: LNHDA and SQIVND (reference sequence). V was trimmed by 5 bases and J by 3 bases, leaving 7 bases between them.

The J gene is TRBJ2-1, the V gene TRBV7-3; 7 bases map to TRBD1. J gave up 3 bases and V 2 bases, and 1 base lay outside the gene matches. The CDR3 is 14 amino acids. In germline, CDR1 is SGHTA, CDR2 FQGTGA. For the CDR3, the DNA is TGTGCCAGCAGCTTAGGGACAGTCTACAATGAGCAGTTCTTC. Translating gives CASSLGTVYNEQFF. Using reference TRBV7-3 and TRBJ2-1 for the parts outside the CDR3, the full variable domain is GAGVSQTPSNKVTEKGKYVELRCDPISGHTALYWYRQSLGQGPEFLIYFQGTGAADDSGLPNDRFFAVRPEGSVSTLKIQRTERGDSAVYLCASSLGTVYNEQFFGPGTRLTVL.

Only one count was recorded for this clone. V gene TRBV7-7 combines with J gene TRBJ2-1, with 7 bases matching TRBD1. Looked up from germline, CDR1 is SSHAT and CDR2 is FNYEAQ (reference sequence). The length of the CDR3 is 15 residues. With V trimmed by 0 bases and J by 8 bases, 7 bases remained unmatched. The CDR3 nucleotides are TGTGCCAGCAGCTTAGCCGGGACAGCGCCCCATGAGCAGTTCTTC. Its translation: CASSLAGTAPHEQFF.

The chain uses TRBV4-2 and TRBJ2-2, with 10 bases identical to TRBD2. CDR1 and CDR2 (germline): LGHNA, YNFKEQ. With V trimmed by 3 bases and J by 0 bases, 7 bases remained unmatched. The CDR3 is made up of 18 amino acids. CDR3 protein: CASSHQGLAATNTGELFF. CDR3 DNA sequence: TGTGCCAGCAGCCACCAAGGACTAGCGGCTACGAACACCGGGGAGCTGTTTTTT.

In DNA, the CDR3 is TGTGCCAGCAGCCTGACAGGGGAAGGCACAGATACGCAGTATTTT. Translation gives CASSLTGEGTDTQYF. The rearrangement joins TRBV28 to TRBJ2-3; 8 positions agree with TRBD1. The CDR3 has 15 residues. V lost 6 bases to trimming and J lost 1 base; unmatched junction nucleotides: 6. Germline lookup yields CDR1 MDHEN and CDR2 SYDVKM.

This chain uses TRBV5-1 with TRBJ1-1; no definite D call. The V gene's germline CDR1 is SGHRS and CDR2 YFSETQ. The V and J ends lost 1 base and 1 base respectively, with 11 bases between them. The CDR3 runs to 15 residues. The CDR3 DNA sequence: TGCGCCAGCAGCTTGATGGGTTCGGGGAACACTGAAGCTTTCTTT. It encodes CASSLMGSGNTEAFF.

The chain joins TRBV12-1 to TRBJ2-2; TRBD2 was called by the table and not checked on the DNA. TRBV12-1 is termed a pseudogene. This CDR3 has 16 residues. CDR3 DNA sequence: TGTGCCAGCAGTCCGATAGCGGGGGCGAACACCGGGGAGCTGTTTTTT. Residues: CASSPIAGANTGELFF.

The chain combines TRBV9 with TRBJ2-5; D is possibly TRBD2 (5 bases). The CDR3 is 15 amino acids. Trimming left V 3 bases short and J 5 bases short, with 17 bases between. Germline CDR1 is SGDLS and CDR2 is YYNGEE. In nucleotides, the CDR3 is TGTGCCAGCAGCGCCGCGGCCCTATCGGGGGAGACCCAGTACTTC. Translating gives CASSAAALSGETQYF.

The chain is built from TRBV5-8 and TRBJ2-3; D perhaps matches TRBD1 (5 bases). This CDR3 comprises 13 residues. Trimming cost V 5 bases and J 1 base, with 8 bases left between them. Germline V gives CDR1 SGHTS, CDR2 YDEGEE. As DNA, the CDR3 is TGTGCCAGCAGTCCACAGGGCACAGATACGCAGTATTTT. This gives the protein CASSPQGTDTQYF.

V is TRBV7-8 and J is TRBJ2-3, with 9 bases that match TRBD1. V shed 8 bases, J shed 3 bases, and the junction held 3 bases outside the gene matches. Germline V gene data show CDR1 as SGHVS and CDR2 as FQNEAQ. The CDR3 sequence is 13 residues long. The CDR3 bases are TGTGCCAGCTCAGACAGGGGGACAGATACGCAGTATTTT. Its translation is CASSDRGTDTQYF.

This clone was observed a few times. The genes are TRBV6-6 and TRBJ1-4, with TRBD1 as a possible D gene (5 bases). The CDR3 is 14 amino acids. V was pared by 6 bases and J by 7 bases, with 15 bases between. Germline V gives CDR1 MNHNY, CDR2 SVGAGI (reference sequence). CDR3 amino acids: CASSRGSPGEKLFF. The CDR3 nucleotides read TGTGCCAGCAGCCGGGGGTCCCCGGGTGAAAAACTGTTTTTT.

The chain carries TRBV7-2 and TRBJ2-1; D is unclear. Per the germline V gene, CDR1 is SGHTA and CDR2 is FQGNSA. The CDR3 runs 14 residues. Deletions cut 3 bases from V and 3 bases from J, with 9 bases between. CDR3 sequence reads: CASSFDSLYNEQFF. DNA for the CDR3: TGTGCCAGCAGCTTCGACTCCCTCTACAATGAGCAGTTCTTC.

The table lists this clone with a count of one. V and J are TRBV28 and TRBJ1-1, with 8 bases identical to TRBD1. Trimming cost V 6 bases and J 3 bases; bases outside gene matches: 15. The germline CDR1 and CDR2 sequences are MDHEN and SYDVKM. The CDR3 extends over 17 amino acids. The CDR3 reads CASRPDRGGYTDTEAFF. Written as DNA, the CDR3 is TGTGCCAGCAGGCCCGACAGGGGAGGGTATACGGACACTGAAGCTTTCTTT.

V and J are TRBV12-3 or TRBV12-4 and TRBJ2-3, with D possibly TRBD1 on 6 matching bases. The CDR3 length is 13 residues. The ends were cut back, 6 bases at V and 1 base at J, with 8 bases in the middle. The CDR3 reads CASRRTGTDTQYF. The CDR3, as DNA: TGTGCCAGCAGAAGGACAGGCACAGATACGCAGTATTTT.

The chain's CDR3 is CASSQDTHTEAFF. CDR3 bases: TGTGCCAGCAGTCAGGACACTCACACTGAAGCTTTCTTT. The J gene is TRBJ1-1, the V gene TRBV12-3 or TRBV12-4; the D gene is possibly TRBD1 (5 bases). Deletions cut 5 bases from V and 3 bases from J, with 10 bases between. The CDR3 is 13 amino acids.

On this clone itself: Within the sample, other DNA sequences also encode this same CDR3. This chain uses TRBV4-1 with TRBJ1-5, with 7 bases matching TRBD1. V gave up 2 bases and J gave up 3 bases; unmatched junction bases: 4. There are 15 residues in the CDR3. CDR1 and CDR2 (germline): MGHRA, YSYEKL. CDR3 nucleotides: TGCGCCAGCAGCCAAACGGGACAGAACAATCAGCCCCAGCATTTT. Protein product: CASSQTGQNNQPQHF.

The chain carries TRBV6-1 and TRBJ1-3, with a possible D match to TRBD1 (5 bases). V lost 8 bases, J lost 2 bases, and 10 bases lay in between. CDR3 length: 13 amino acids. Per germline, CDR1 MNHNS and CDR2 SASEGT. This chain's CDR3 is CASARGTGNTIYF. CDR3 bases: TGTGCCAGCGCAAGGGGTACTGGAAACACCATATATTTT.

The chain uses TRBV6-5 and TRBJ1-1, with 8 bases lining up with TRBD1. The CDR3 has 13 amino acids. Unmatched junction bases numbered 11, after V lost 5 bases and J lost 12 bases. Germline CDR1 MNHEY, CDR2 SVGAGI. The CDR3 loop reads CASSQSQGDRTFF. CDR3 bases: TGTGCCAGCAGTCAATCACAGGGGGATAGAACTTTCTTT.